This note documents a single TCR beta chain sequence. What it recognizes is unknown. V was pared by 0 bases and J by 4 bases, with 13 bases between. Germline V gene lookup returns CDR1 LNHDA and CDR2 SQIVND (reference sequence). The CDR3 length is 16 residues. This record comes from a study of cytomegalovirus exposure and HLA in healthy donors. Primers included in the PCR were 60 Vbeta and 13 Jbeta primers. The assay was immunoSEQ multiplex PCR, and TCRdb's table has in-frame clones only and misses some. The profile shows about 200,000 clones, approximately 86% of them singletons. Overall study findings and caveats: Among TCR beta chains, those listed as cytomegalovirus-associated numbered about 160. When analyzed later, a missense DCLRE1C variant was found to be linked to TCR beta V- and J-gene trimming. There was a cluster of highly shared sequence variants that was likely a sequencing artifact.

Sequencing was done on a sample of PBMCs. This clonotype was obtained from a woman in her twenties or thirties in good health and CMV-seronegative. The chain has TRBV19 and TRBJ2-1, with D perhaps TRBD2 (5 bases). CDR3 bases: TGTGCCAGTAGTATAGATCCGAGCGGCCGATACAATGAGCAGTTCTTC. Translation: CASSIDPSGRYNEQFF.